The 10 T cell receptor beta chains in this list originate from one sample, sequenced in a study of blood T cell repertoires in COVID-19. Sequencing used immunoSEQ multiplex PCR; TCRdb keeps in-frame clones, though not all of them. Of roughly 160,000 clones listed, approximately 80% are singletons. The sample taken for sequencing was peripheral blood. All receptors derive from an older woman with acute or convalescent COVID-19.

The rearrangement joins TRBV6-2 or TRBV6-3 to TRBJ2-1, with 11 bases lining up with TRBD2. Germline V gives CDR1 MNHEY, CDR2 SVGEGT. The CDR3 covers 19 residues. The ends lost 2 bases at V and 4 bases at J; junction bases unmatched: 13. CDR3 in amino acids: CASSYVLRLAGMQYNEQFF. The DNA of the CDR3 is TGTGCCAGCAGTTACGTTCTGAGACTAGCGGGGATGCAATACAATGAGCAGTTCTTC.

The CDR3 DNA is TGTGCCAGTAAAAGTGGGGCCATCGGCGCAGATACGCAGTATTTT. Encoded protein: CASKSGAIGADTQYF. The rearrangement uses TRBV19 and TRBJ2-3; D might be TRBD1 (5 bases). The CDR3 is made up of 15 amino acids. Per germline, CDR1 LNHDA and CDR2 SQIVND (reference sequence). V was clipped by 7 bases and J by 4 bases, with 18 bases between them.

This chain's CDR3 is CASGQGEAKNIQYF. Written as DNA, the CDR3 is TGCGCCAGCGGACAGGGAGAAGCCAAAAACATTCAGTACTTC. The genes are TRBV5-1 and TRBJ2-4, with 8 positions matching TRBD1. V lost 7 bases, J lost 0 bases, and 3 bases stayed unmatched. The CDR3 is made up of 14 amino acids. Germline V gene sequence: CDR1 SGHRS, CDR2 YFSETQ.

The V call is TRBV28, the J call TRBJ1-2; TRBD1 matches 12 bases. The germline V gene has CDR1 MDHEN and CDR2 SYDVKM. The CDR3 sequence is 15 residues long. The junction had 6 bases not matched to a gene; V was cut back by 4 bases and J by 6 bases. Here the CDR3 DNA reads TGTGCCAGCAGTTGGTTGGGACAGGGGGCAGATGGCTACACCTTC. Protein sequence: CASSWLGQGADGYTF.

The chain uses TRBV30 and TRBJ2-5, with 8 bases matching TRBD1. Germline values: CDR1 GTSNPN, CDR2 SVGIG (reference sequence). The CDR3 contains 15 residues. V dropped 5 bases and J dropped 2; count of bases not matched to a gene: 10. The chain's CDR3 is CAWAIGTGRQETQYF. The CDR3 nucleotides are TGTGCCTGGGCCATTGGGACAGGCCGTCAAGAGACCCAGTACTTC.

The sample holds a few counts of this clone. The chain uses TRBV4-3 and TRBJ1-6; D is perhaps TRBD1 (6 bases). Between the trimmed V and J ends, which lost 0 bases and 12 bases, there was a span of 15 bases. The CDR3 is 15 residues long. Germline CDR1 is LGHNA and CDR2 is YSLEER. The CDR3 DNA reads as TGCGCCAGCAGCCAAGACGGGACACTACGGGAACCCCTCCACTTT. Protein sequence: CASSQDGTLREPLHF.

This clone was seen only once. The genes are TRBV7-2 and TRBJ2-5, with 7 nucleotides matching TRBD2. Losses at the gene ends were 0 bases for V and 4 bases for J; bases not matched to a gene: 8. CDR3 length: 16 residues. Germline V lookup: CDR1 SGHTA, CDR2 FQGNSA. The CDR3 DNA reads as TGTGCCAGCAGCTTAGCGCGAGGCGGCGGGGGAGAGACCCAGTACTTC. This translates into CASSLARGGGGETQYF.

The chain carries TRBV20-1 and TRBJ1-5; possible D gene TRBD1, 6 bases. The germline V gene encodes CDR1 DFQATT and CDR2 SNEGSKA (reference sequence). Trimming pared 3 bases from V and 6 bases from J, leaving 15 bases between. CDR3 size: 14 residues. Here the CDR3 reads CSASRGGSGQPQHF. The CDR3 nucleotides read TGCAGTGCTAGTAGGGGGGGCTCGGGTCAGCCCCAGCATTTT.

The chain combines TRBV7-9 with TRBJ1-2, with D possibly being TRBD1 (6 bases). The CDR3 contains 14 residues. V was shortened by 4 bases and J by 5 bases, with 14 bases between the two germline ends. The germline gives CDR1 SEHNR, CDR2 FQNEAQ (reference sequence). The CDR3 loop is CASSYLTGGYGYTF. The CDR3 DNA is TGTGCCAGCAGCTACCTGACAGGCGGGTATGGCTACACCTTC. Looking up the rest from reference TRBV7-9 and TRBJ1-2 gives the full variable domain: DTGVSQNPRHKITKRGQNVTFRCDPISEHNRLYWYRQTLGQGPEFLTYFQNEAQLEKSRLLSDRFSAERPKGSFSTLEIQRTEQGDSAMYLCASSYLTGGYGYTFGSGTRLTVV.

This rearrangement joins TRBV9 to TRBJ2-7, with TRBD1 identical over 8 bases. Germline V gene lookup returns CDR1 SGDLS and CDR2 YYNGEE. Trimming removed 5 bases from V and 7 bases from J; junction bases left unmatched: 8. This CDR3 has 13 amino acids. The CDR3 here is CASRPRQGNEQYF. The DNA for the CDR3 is TGTGCCAGCAGACCACGACAGGGGAATGAGCAGTACTTC. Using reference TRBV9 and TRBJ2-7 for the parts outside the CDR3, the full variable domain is DSGVTQTPKHLITATGQRVTLRCSPRSGDLSVYWYQQSLDQGLQFLIQYYNGEERAKGNILERFSAQQFPDLHSELNLSSLELGDSALYFCASRPRQGNEQYFGPGTRLTVT.